The T cell receptor beta chain described here comes from a study of Ad26.COV2.S vaccination and SARS-CoV-2 variants. Study information: By the intramuscular route, Ad26.COV2.S was given once, or twice 56 days apart.

TCRdb's table, derived via immunoSEQ multiplex PCR, lists solely in-frame clones and lacks some. The sample lists 320,000 or so clones, 90% seen once, with roughly 6% in the top ten. Trimming stripped 0 bases from V and 5 bases from J, with 8 bases between. The CDR3 totals 13 residues. The germline gives CDR1 SGDLS, CDR2 YYNGEE. The treatment denotes: roughly 18 received Ad26.COV2.S at low or high dose, single or two shots; about 5 received placebo; per-sample allocation not given. Samples came from day 63 after the first vaccine or placebo injection. The receptor's source is a person between 18 and 59 years old who received the Ad26.COV2.S COVID-19 vaccine or a placebo. The rearrangement links TRBV9 to TRBJ2-5; the D is unclear. The sample was peripheral blood, taken in a trial of Ad26.COV2.S vaccine versus placebo. This chain's CDR3 is CASSVGGTETQYF. In DNA form, the CDR3 reads TGTGCCAGCAGCGTAGGAGGAACGGAGACCCAGTACTTC.